A selection of T cell receptor beta chains follows, all from one sample in a study of T cells in Graves' hyperthyroidism and ophthalmopathy. TCRdb fed the multiplex PCR reads into MiXCR, producing one record per CDR3 protein. The table shows 340,000 or so distinct CDR3 sequences, with about 20% occurring only once. The specimen was blood. The source of these receptors is a woman between 45 and 60 years old with Graves' hyperthyroidism. Each CDR3 is given with its conserved first and last residue. D genes are given only for firm matches. Rows give clone size only sometimes, using once, few, many, or a class for an expanded clone.

>NA|TRBV29-1|TRBJ1-2|TRBD1
CSVLGQGGYTF
TGCAGCGTTCTCGGACAGGGAGGCTACACCTTC
>many|TRBV20-1|TRBJ2-7|TRBD1
CSARDRASYEQYF
TGCAGTGCTAGGGACAGGGCCTCCTACGAGCAGTACTTC
>NA|TRBV7-9|TRBJ1-5|NA
CASSLVDPQWGNQPQHF
TGTGCCAGCAGCTTAGTAGATCCCCAGTGGGGCAATCAGCCCCAGCATTTT
>many|TRBV20-1|TRBJ2-5|NA
CSARPGLYQETQYF
TGCAGTGCTAGACCGGGACTCTACCAAGAGACCCAGTACTTC
>NA|TRBV10-1|TRBJ2-5|NA
CASSANRAETQYF
TGCGCCAGCAGTGCAAACAGGGCTGAGACCCAGTACTTC
>few|TRBV27|TRBJ1-3|NA
CASGSGNTIYF
TGTGCCAGCGGCTCTGGAAACACCATATATTTT
>NA|TRBV11-2|TRBJ2-1|NA
CASSSTANTYNEQSF
TGTGCCAGCAGCTCGACAGCAAACACCTACAATGAGCAGTCCTTC
>many|TRBV6-5|TRBJ2-1|NA
CASSYLGDSYNEQFF
TGTGCCAGCAGTTACTTGGGAGACTCCTACAATGAGCAGTTCTTC
>many|TRBV28|TRBJ1-6|NA
CASNPEANSPLHF
TGTGCCAGCAATCCAGAAGCGAATTCACCCCTCCACTTT
>NA|TRBV20-1|TRBJ1-1|NA
CSARSPENTEAFF
TGCAGTGCTAGATCCCCCGAGAACACTGAAGCTTTCTTT
>many|TRBV28|TRBJ2-2|NA
CASSWVSTGELFF
TGTGCCAGCAGTTGGGTGAGCACCGGGGAGCTGTTTTTT
>many|TRBV2|TRBJ1-2|NA
CASSATGNYGYTF
TGTGCCAGCAGTGCCACCGGAAACTATGGCTACACCTTC
>few|TRBV4-1|TRBJ2-2|TRBD1
CASSQPTGDTGELFF
TGCGCCAGCAGCCAACCGACAGGGGACACCGGGGAGCTGTTTTTT
>few|TRBV28|TRBJ1-2|NA
CASVGTRGYTF
TGTGCCAGCGTGGGGACTCGAGGCTACACCTTC
>many|TRBV20-1|TRBJ1-1|TRBD1
CSAEGDRDTEAFF
TGCAGTGCTGAGGGGGACAGAGACACTGAAGCTTTCTTT
>NA|TRBV6-1|TRBJ1-4|NA
CASGPTVREKLFF
TGTGCCAGCGGCCCGACAGTTAGGGAAAAACTGTTTTTT
>NA|TRBV19|TRBJ1-1|NA
CASSSFWENTEAFF
TGTGCCAGTAGTTCGTTCTGGGAAAACACTGAAGCTTTCTTT
>NA|TRBV29-1|TRBJ1-1|NA
CSAFSGTGEEAFF
TGCAGCGCCTTTTCCGGGACGGGGGAGGAAGCTTTCTTT
>many|TRBV19|TRBJ2-7|NA
CASSIDHWRHYEQYF
TGTGCCAGTAGTATAGATCATTGGAGGCACTACGAGCAGTACTTC
>NA|TRBV6-1|TRBJ2-7|TRBD2
CASGRGLAGGDEQYF
TGTGCCAGCGGCCGGGGACTAGCGGGAGGTGACGAGCAGTACTTC
>many|TRBV7-2|TRBJ2-1|TRBD2
CASSPRLAPYNEQFF
TGTGCCAGCAGCCCCCGACTAGCCCCCTACAATGAGCAGTTCTTC
>once|TRBV9|TRBJ2-5|NA
CASSVAGVGETQYF
TGTGCCAGCAGCGTAGCGGGGGTTGGGGAGACCCAGTACTTC
>few|TRBV12-3/TRBV12-4|TRBJ1-4|NA
CASSIQGTNEKLFF
TGTGCCAGCAGTATCCAGGGAACTAATGAAAAACTGTTTTTT
>few|TRBV12-3/TRBV12-4|TRBJ2-2|NA
CASSFGGSVGGELFF
TGTGCCAGCAGTTTTGGGGGGAGTGTAGGCGGGGAGCTGTTTTTT
>NA|TRBV25-1|TRBJ1-1|NA
CASSRGKAFF
TGTGCCAGCAGTCGGGGGAAGGCTTTCTTT
>few|TRBV4-1|TRBJ2-5|NA
CASSSGAGTQETQYF
TGCGCCAGCAGCTCAGGCGCCGGGACACAAGAGACCCAGTACTTC
>NA|TRBV10-2|TRBJ1-5|TRBD1
CASSDIQGAVPKPQHF
TGCGCCAGCAGTGATATCCAGGGGGCCGTTCCTAAGCCCCAGCATTTT
>NA|TRBV29-1|TRBJ2-7|NA
CSVVLNYEQYF
TGCAGCGTTGTCCTGAACTACGAGCAGTACTTC
>few|TRBV7-2|TRBJ1-2|TRBD1
CASSTRDRAWNGYTF
TGTGCCAGCAGCACCCGGGACAGGGCTTGGAATGGCTACACCTTC
>NA|TRBV20-1|TRBJ2-7|TRBD1
CSAMGQGAHEQYF
TGCAGTGCTATGGGACAGGGGGCCCACGAGCAGTACTTC
>few|TRBV29-1|TRBJ1-2|NA
CSAKAVNYGYTF
TGCAGCGCTAAAGCAGTGAACTATGGCTACACCTTC
>many|TRBV5-1|TRBJ1-4|TRBD1
CASSPGTGYEKLFF
TGCGCCAGCAGCCCCGGGACAGGATATGAAAAACTGTTTTTT
>many|TRBV5-5|TRBJ2-1|NA
CASSRGLRGQFF
TGTGCCAGCAGCCGCGGACTCCGAGGGCAGTTCTTC
>few|TRBV20-1|TRBJ1-1|NA
CSASRPGLNTEAFF
TGCAGTGCTAGCCGGCCAGGCTTGAACACTGAAGCTTTCTTT